These 25 T cell receptor beta chains came from one sample sequenced in a study of beta chain features in type 1 diabetes. Since all of the isolated RNA was reverse transcribed, expressed TCRB transcripts were what got sequenced. Produced via immunoSEQ multiplex PCR; TCRdb's table is partial and in-frame only. The sample holds 130,000 to 150,000 clones; nearly 9.5% are singletons and the top ten take 0.55% to 0.85%. Sequencing was done on a sample of central memory CD4+ T cells from blood. Receptor source: a man in his late teens or twenties in good health.

This clone was seen more than once but under ten times. J is TRBJ2-3 and V is TRBV6-5, with a weak D call TRBD1 (6 bases). Per the germline V gene, CDR1 is MNHEY and CDR2 is SVGAGI. V lost 6 bases to trimming and J lost 4 bases, with 14 bases between them. The CDR3 covers 14 residues. In DNA, the CDR3 is TGTGCCAGCAGCAGGACAGTCGAAGCAGATACGCAGTATTTT. It encodes CASSRTVEADTQYF.

This clone was seen a handful of times. V usage is TRBV11-2 and J usage is TRBJ2-3; the D gene is possibly TRBD2 (5 bases). This CDR3 region has 14 residues. The germline V gene has CDR1 SGHAT and CDR2 FQNNGV. V was clipped by 6 bases and J by 3 bases, with 13 bases between them. CDR3 sequence reads: CASRPGVTTDTQYF. CDR3 in DNA: TGTGCCAGCAGGCCCGGGGTAACGACAGATACGCAGTATTTT. The full variable domain, with the rest looked up from reference TRBV11-2 and TRBJ2-3, is EAGVAQSPRYKIIEKRQSVAFWCNPISGHATLYWYQQILGQGPKLLIQFQNNGVVDDSQLPKDRFSAERLKGVDSTLKIQPAKLEDSAVYLCASRPGVTTDTQYFGPGTRLTVL.

The V gene is TRBV6-1, the J gene TRBJ2-1; 10 nucleotides line up with TRBD1. V was clipped by 6 bases and J by 6 bases; unmatched bases: 8. The CDR3 totals 15 residues. The V gene's germline CDR1 is MNHNS and CDR2 SASEGT. Here the CDR3 DNA reads TGTGCCAGCAGGCCGCGCGGGACAGGGGTCAATGAGCAGTTCTTC. This encodes CASRPRGTGVNEQFF.

This clone was detected a few times. This chain joins TRBV7-2 and TRBJ2-7, with 12 bases aligning to TRBD2. Germline CDR1 reads SGHTA; CDR2 reads FQGNSA. Trimming cost V 4 bases and J 6 bases; bases outside gene matches: 7. The CDR3 consists of 15 residues. CDR3 amino acids: CASSSRPSGGAEQYF. In DNA, the CDR3 is TGTGCCAGCAGCTCCAGGCCTAGCGGGGGGGCCGAGCAGTACTTC.

This clone came up a few times. The V call is TRBV7-2, the J call TRBJ1-2; tentative D call: TRBD1 (5 bases). Trimming stripped 1 base from V and 8 bases from J, with 11 bases between. CDR3 length: 13 residues. Germline V CDR1 and CDR2: SGHTA, FQGNSA. CDR3: CASSLDAGQGYTF. DNA of the CDR3: TGTGCCAGCAGCTTAGACGCGGGGCAGGGCTACACCTTC.

This clone was found a few times. The V and J genes are TRBV10-3 and TRBJ1-2; TRBD1 aligns across 8 bases. Germline loops: CDR1 ENHRY, CDR2 SYGVKD. The length of the CDR3 is 14 residues. Trimming cost V 6 bases and J 3 bases; bases outside gene matches: 6. CDR3 region: CAIRSTGVDYGYTF. The CDR3 DNA follows: TGTGCCATCAGATCGACAGGGGTTGACTATGGCTACACCTTC.

Many counts were recorded for this clone. The chain recombines TRBV2 with TRBJ1-2; the D is unclear. This CDR3 is 14 amino acids long. The germline V gene encodes CDR1 SNHLY and CDR2 FYNNEI. Deletions cut 2 bases from V and 2 bases from J, with 9 bases between. The CDR3 DNA reads TGTGCCAGCAGTGAAACGCGGGGAAACTATGGCTACACCTTC. Its translation is CASSETRGNYGYTF. Variable domain in full (rest from reference TRBV2 and TRBJ1-2): EPEVTQTPSHQVTQMGQEVILRCVPISNHLYFYWYRQILGQKVEFLVSFYNNEISEKSEIFDDQFSVERPDGSNFTLKIRSTKLEDSAMYFCASSETRGNYGYTFGSGTRLTVV.

The J gene is TRBJ2-1, the V gene TRBV6-5, with TRBD1 matching over 7 bases. The CDR3 length is 15 residues. The germline CDR1 and CDR2 sequences are MNHEY and SVGAGI. The V segment lost 3 bases and the J segment 4 bases; nucleotides outside the gene matches: 6. The CDR3 DNA sequence: TGTGCCAGCAGTTATTCAGGGGGATTGTACAATGAGCAGTTCTTC. This encodes CASSYSGGLYNEQFF.

The chain is built from TRBV27 and TRBJ2-3; 9 positions match TRBD2. Germline V CDR1 and CDR2: MNHEY, SMNVEV (reference sequence). V lost 3 bases and J lost 2; bases outside the gene matches: 6. The CDR3 contains 16 residues. DNA for the CDR3: TGTGCCAGCAGTTTGATGAGCGGGGGGAACACAGATACGCAGTATTTT. Residues: CASSLMSGGNTDTQYF.

This clone has only a few counts. The chain has TRBV7-9 and TRBJ2-3; D is perhaps TRBD1 (5 bases). The V end lost 1 base, the J end lost 0 bases, and 5 bases lay between the germline ends. CDR1 SEHNR and CDR2 FQNEAQ come from the germline V gene (reference sequence). The CDR3 consists of 14 residues. CDR3 amino acids: CASSLEGSTDTQYF. The CDR3 DNA reads TGTGCCAGCAGCTTAGAGGGGAGCACAGATACGCAGTATTTT.

The V call is TRBV18, the J call TRBJ2-5; TRBD1 is a possible D gene (6 bases). CDR3 length equals 13 residues. Trimming took off 6 bases at V and 3 bases at J, with 11 bases between the two ends. CDR1 is KGHSH and CDR2 is LQKENI in the germline V gene. The CDR3 bases are TGTGCCAGCTCCCGGGGACAAGAAGAGACCCAGTACTTC. Translation gives CASSRGQEETQYF.

This clone was detected a few times. The chain has TRBV19 and TRBJ1-5; possible D gene TRBD1, 6 bases. V gave up 5 bases and J gave up 0 bases, with 23 bases separating them. The CDR3 loop spans 19 amino acids. Germline lookup yields CDR1 LNHDA and CDR2 SQIVND (reference sequence). The DNA of the CDR3 is TGTGCCAGTAGTCCCCCGGGACAAAGAATGCGGAATAGCAATCAGCCCCAGCATTTT. This translates into CASSPPGQRMRNSNQPQHF.

This clone was seen a few times. The chain carries TRBV5-4 and TRBJ1-1, with D unclear. The CDR3 is made up of 15 amino acids. Looked up from germline, CDR1 is SGHNT and CDR2 is YYREEE (reference sequence). Trimming removed 2 bases at V and 1 base at J, with 12 bases between. Here the CDR3 DNA reads TGTGCCAGCAGCTTATGGGCGGGAGGGAACACTGAAGCTTTCTTT. Translation: CASSLWAGGNTEAFF.

This clone was seen a few times. This chain joins TRBV30 and TRBJ1-2, with D uncertain. The CDR3 sequence is 13 residues long. Between the trimmed V and J ends, which lost 0 bases and 6 bases, there was a span of 11 bases. The germline gives CDR1 GTSNPN, CDR2 SVGIG (reference sequence). CDR3: CAWSVNRHHGYTF. DNA for the CDR3: TGTGCCTGGAGTGTTAACCGACACCATGGCTACACCTTC.

The chain has TRBV7-9 and TRBJ2-5, with 7 bases identical to TRBD2. This CDR3 has 15 amino acids. Trimming took 5 bases from V and 4 from J; bases not matched to a gene: 10. The germline CDR1 and CDR2 sequences are SEHNR and FQNEAQ (reference sequence). CDR3 sequence: CASSEGLYMRETQYF. The CDR3 nucleotides read TGTGCCAGCAGCGAGGGACTATATATGAGAGAGACCCAGTACTTC.

This chain connects TRBV7-9 to TRBJ2-1; the match to TRBD1 covers 10 bases. Germline-derived CDR1 and CDR2 are SEHNR and FQNEAQ (reference sequence). The trim removed 4 bases at V and 5 bases at J, leaving 5 bases unmatched. The CDR3 length is 15 residues. The CDR3 sequence: CASSYDRGHNNEQFF. In nucleotides, the CDR3 is TGTGCCAGCAGCTACGACAGGGGGCACAACAATGAGCAGTTCTTC.

The genes are TRBV5-1 and TRBJ2-7, with 7 bases fitting TRBD1. Germline CDR1 SGHRS, CDR2 YFSETQ. This CDR3 is built from 14 residues. With V trimmed by 0 bases and J by 2 bases, 2 bases remained unmatched. The CDR3 region has the DNA TGCGCCAGCAGCTTGGGGCAGGGGGCCTACGAGCAGTACTTC. This sequence encodes CASSLGQGAYEQYF.

V and J are TRBV28 and TRBJ1-2, with D uncertain. From germline, CDR1 is MDHEN and CDR2 SYDVKM. The CDR3 runs to 13 residues. V was trimmed by 8 bases and J by 5 bases, leaving 15 bases between them. This CDR3 reads CASRLRGPYGYTF. CDR3 bases: TGTGCCAGCCGGCTTAGAGGCCCTTATGGCTACACCTTC.

The chain uses TRBV28 and TRBJ2-7, with D perhaps TRBD1 (5 bases). Trimming shortened V by 1 base and J by 4 bases, and 5 bases separated the two germline ends. This CDR3 has 12 amino acids. In germline, CDR1 is MDHEN, CDR2 SYDVKM. The CDR3 nucleotides read TGTGCCAGCAGTTTATCAGGGTACGAGCAGTACTTC. Amino acid sequence: CASSLSGYEQYF.

The sample holds a few counts of this clone. The chain has TRBV6-6 and TRBJ2-7; TRBD2 matches at 8 bases. CDR3 size: 13 residues. Germline V lookup: CDR1 MNHNY, CDR2 SVGAGI (reference sequence). After removal of 5 bases from V and 2 bases from J, the junction contained 2 bases not matched to a gene. CDR3 sequence (DNA): TGTGCCAGCAGTCGGGGGGGGACCTACGAGCAGTACTTC. As protein: CASSRGGTYEQYF.

This clone appeared once. The chain is built from TRBV9 and TRBJ2-1; a weak D match, TRBD2 (5 bases). CDR3 length: 14 amino acids. Germline values: CDR1 SGDLS, CDR2 YYNGEE. The V and J ends lost 4 bases and 6 bases respectively, with 14 bases between them. The CDR3 sequence is CASSPPGIANEQFF. The CDR3 coding sequence is TGTGCCAGCAGCCCCCCGGGAATCGCCAATGAGCAGTTCTTC.

This clone occurred a few times. The chain couples TRBV30 to TRBJ2-1, with TRBD2 matching over 8 bases. The ends lost 5 bases at V and 0 bases at J; junction bases unmatched: 3. Germline V gives CDR1 GTSNPN, CDR2 SVGIG (reference sequence). This CDR3 region has 14 residues. The CDR3 protein is CAWSGGSSYNEQFF. In DNA, the CDR3 is TGTGCCTGGTCGGGGGGGTCCTCCTACAATGAGCAGTTCTTC.

The chain's CDR3 is CASNHRTDYNSPLHF. CDR3 DNA: TGTGCCAGCAACCATCGGACAGATTATAATTCACCCCTCCACTTT. This chain uses TRBV6-4 with TRBJ1-6, with D possibly TRBD1 on 6 matching bases. CDR1 MRHNA and CDR2 SNTAGT come from the germline V gene. The CDR3 totals 15 residues. V lost 7 bases, J lost 4 bases, and 14 bases lay in between.

This sequence joins TRBV12-5 and TRBJ2-5, with D unclear. The germline V and J ends were trimmed by 2 bases and 3 bases, with 7 bases remaining between them. This CDR3 comprises 13 residues. Germline V gives CDR1 LGHNT, CDR2 FRNRAP. The CDR3 loop reads CASGLFPEETQYF. The CDR3 nucleotides are TGTGCTAGTGGTTTGTTCCCTGAAGAGACCCAGTACTTC.

The CDR3 DNA reads TGTGCCAGCAGTTCGGACTATAACAATGAGCAGTTCTTC. Its protein product is CASSSDYNNEQFF. This chain uses TRBV6-1 with TRBJ2-1; D is perhaps TRBD2 (6 bases). Germline V lookup: CDR1 MNHNS, CDR2 SASEGT. The V end was cut by 5 bases, the J end by 5 bases, with 10 bases between. The CDR3 totals 13 residues.